The TCR beta chain described here comes from a study of beta chain features in type 1 diabetes. This clone has more than one count but fewer than ten. The antigen remains undetermined. Expressed TCRB transcripts were sequenced because the isolated RNA had all been reverse transcribed beforehand. Sequencing used immunoSEQ multiplex PCR; TCRdb keeps in-frame clones, though not all of them. The sample shows about 180,000 clones, 7.8% of them seen only once. Cells sorted by CD45RO/CCR7/CD25/CD127/CD95/CD27 comprised CD4+ naive, central memory, regulatory and stem cell-like memory cells. Study-level results: PCR might show a preference for shorter templates, equally across patients and controls. Type 1 diabetes patients had moderately but significantly shorter TCRB CDR3s in all four CD4+ subsets.

Germline CDR1 reads LNHDA; CDR2 reads SQIVND (reference sequence). Deletions cut 4 bases from V and 6 bases from J, with 12 bases between. The CDR3 spans 13 residues. Sequenced input: central memory CD4+ T cells from blood. This TCR was sampled from a woman between 40 and 55 years old with type 1 diabetes. The J gene is TRBJ1-2, the V gene TRBV19, with D possibly TRBD1 on 6 matching bases. CDR3 DNA sequence: TGTGCCAGTAGTAGTCCAGGGGTCCATGGCTACACCTTC. It yields the protein CASSSPGVHGYTF.